The 10 T cell receptor beta chains below come from one sample, sequenced in a study of post-analysis software for immune sequencing data (dated by TCRdb to about 2015). General conclusions and limits of the study: Patients showed significantly higher frequencies than controls for 4 or 5 TRBV segments, among them TRBV5-6, TRBV5-1 and TRBV20-1.

Their specific antigens are unknown. The library was obtained by PCR. The sample was run on an Illumina HiSeq 2500. To reduce PCR and sequencing biases, unique molecular identifiers were built into the TCR beta cDNA libraries. The raw public reads went through TCRdb reprocessing: fastp at Q25, MiXCR clone calling, in-frame beta chains kept. Each entry merges the rows of one CDR3 protein and shows their most common DNA and genes. Counted in this sample were fewer than 700,000 distinct CDR3 sequences; 40% to 50% of them appeared once. 1.5% to 2% of the sample goes to the ten largest clones. Sequenced: blood. Receptors were obtained from a girl aged 10 to 17 with multiple sclerosis.

This clonotype was observed a few times. The chain has TRBV3-1 and TRBJ1-2, with D uncertain. In germline, CDR1 is LGHDT, CDR2 YNNKEL (reference sequence). The CDR3 totals 14 residues. The V gene lost 0 bases and the J gene lost 3 bases, with 8 bases spanning the gap. In nucleotides, the CDR3 is TGTGCCAGCAGCCAAGATCTAGAGGACTATGGCTACACCTTC. It translates to CASSQDLEDYGYTF.

The gene calls are TRBV29-1 and TRBJ1-1; D is perhaps TRBD1 (6 bases). Deletions cut 0 bases from V and 4 bases from J, with 15 bases between. CDR1 and CDR2 from the germline V gene are SQVTM and ANQGSEA. CDR3 length: 15 amino acids. The CDR3 bases are TGCAGCGTTGAAGATCGGACCGGGGGCGTCACTGAAGCTTTCTTT. Translation: CSVEDRTGGVTEAFF.

The rearrangement uses TRBV5-6 and TRBJ1-2; unclear D gene. The CDR3 runs 14 residues. Trimming took 3 bases from V and 0 from J, leaving 9 bases between them. Germline V gene lookup returns CDR1 SGHDT and CDR2 YYEEEE. The CDR3 reads CASSSRVTNYGYTF. The CDR3 DNA reads TGTGCCAGCAGCTCGCGCGTGACTAACTATGGCTACACCTTC.

A few counts support this clonotype. The V call is TRBV29-1, the J call TRBJ2-3, with 9 bases lining up with TRBD2. Trimming cost V 4 bases and J 3 bases; bases outside gene matches: 8. This CDR3 is built from 15 residues. The germline V gene encodes CDR1 SQVTM and CDR2 ANQGSEA. The CDR3 loop reads CSVGGDSGGTDTQYF. CDR3 DNA sequence: TGCAGCGTTGGCGGTGATAGCGGGGGAACAGATACGCAGTATTTT.

On this clonotype: A single base separates this from a much larger clone, so it may be a read error. This chain joins TRBV7-6 and TRBJ1-1; no definite D call. CDR1 SGHVS and CDR2 FNYEAQ come from the germline V gene. V gave up 4 bases and J gave up 3 bases, with 12 bases separating them. The CDR3 has 14 amino acids. CDR3 residues: CASSSAVRDTEAFF. The CDR3 DNA is TGTGCCAGCAGCTCGGCTGTACGCGACACTGAAGCTTTCTTT. The variable domain in full, completed from reference TRBV7-6 and TRBJ1-1, reads GAGVSQSPRYKVTKRGQDVALRCDPISGHVSLYWYRQALGQGPEFLTYFNYEAQQDKSGLPNDRFSAERPEGSISTLTIQRTEQRDSAMYRCASSSAVRDTEAFFGQGTRLTVV.

This chain joins TRBV20-1 and TRBJ2-1; a weak D match, TRBD1 (5 bases). Between the trimmed V and J ends, which lost 5 bases and 6 bases, there was a span of 17 bases. The CDR3 covers 14 residues. Germline V CDR1 and CDR2: DFQATT, SNEGSKA (reference sequence). The CDR3 here is CSAGAARAINEQFF. The DNA of the CDR3 is TGCAGTGCTGGGGCCGCGAGAGCTATCAATGAGCAGTTCTTC.

This clonotype was seen a few times. The V and J genes are TRBV12-3 or TRBV12-4 and TRBJ2-5, with 15 positions matching TRBD2. V lost 9 bases to trimming and J lost 5 bases; unmatched junction nucleotides: 4. The CDR3 loop spans 14 amino acids. The CDR3 is CASGLAGGGETQYF. CDR3 nucleotide sequence: TGTGCCAGTGGACTAGCGGGAGGGGGGGAGACCCAGTACTTC.

This clonotype was detected a few times. The rearrangement links TRBV4-1 to TRBJ2-1; 8 bases fit TRBD1. The germline CDR1 and CDR2 sequences are MGHRA and YSYEKL. Germline trimming cut 2 bases from V and 3 bases from J; bases unmatched to any gene: 6. CDR3 size: 16 residues. Written as DNA, the CDR3 is TGCGCCAGCAGCCAAATGGACAGGGTTCACTACAATGAGCAGTTCTTC. This sequence encodes CASSQMDRVHYNEQFF.

The rearrangement joins TRBV3-1 to TRBJ2-1; D call uncertain. The CDR3 has 18 residues. V was cut by 0 bases and J by 0 bases, with 15 bases left in between. Germline CDR1 is LGHDT and CDR2 is YNNKEL (reference sequence). CDR3 protein: CASSQDLKRRSSYNEQFF. In DNA, the CDR3 is TGTGCCAGCAGCCAAGATTTGAAGCGACGGAGCTCCTACAATGAGCAGTTCTTC.

The chain has TRBV5-6 and TRBJ1-6; D unclear. The CDR3 spans 13 residues. Germline CDR1 and CDR2: SGHDT and YYEEEE. V was cut by 6 bases and J by 11 bases, with 15 bases left in between. In nucleotides, the CDR3 is TGTGCCAGCACTATAATGGCAGATCCACCCCTCCACTTT. Protein sequence: CASTIMADPPLHF.